The TCR beta chain described here comes from a study of T cells in tumors after PD-1 blockade. Background on the study: Either cemiplimab 350 mg every 2 weeks or pembrolizumab 200 mg every 3 weeks was given. Daily vismodegib 150 mg continued in a subset of anti-PD-1-treated patients.

TCRdb's copy holds only in-frame clones and misses some; the assay was immunoSEQ multiplex PCR. The sample includes around 11,000 clones, approximately 70% of them seen just once. CDR1 is KGHSH, CDR2 LQKENI, per germline. The length of the CDR3 is 14 residues. V was cut by 3 bases and J by 4 bases, with 7 bases left in between. With regard to this clone: The antigen is undetermined.

Tumor or blood genomic DNA was sequenced, with inputs of roughly 600 ng to 6,004 ng. Whole-study results and caveats: After therapy, most expanded exhausted CD8+ clones were absent pre-treatment, suggesting clonal replacement.

The source is a human donor with basal cell carcinoma. This rearrangement joins TRBV18 to TRBJ1-6; no reliable D call. Material: tumor tissue, obtained after anti-PD-1 treatment. The CDR3 here is CASSPQTYNSPLHF. The CDR3 DNA reads TGTGCCAGCTCACCCCAAACTTATAATTCACCCCTCCACTTT. Variable domain in full (rest from reference TRBV18 and TRBJ1-6): NAGVMQNPRHLVRRRGQEARLRCSPMKGHSHVYWYRQLPEEGLKFMVYLQKENIIDESGMPKERFSAEFPKEGPSILRIQQVVRGDSAAYFCASSPQTYNSPLHFGNGTRLTVT.